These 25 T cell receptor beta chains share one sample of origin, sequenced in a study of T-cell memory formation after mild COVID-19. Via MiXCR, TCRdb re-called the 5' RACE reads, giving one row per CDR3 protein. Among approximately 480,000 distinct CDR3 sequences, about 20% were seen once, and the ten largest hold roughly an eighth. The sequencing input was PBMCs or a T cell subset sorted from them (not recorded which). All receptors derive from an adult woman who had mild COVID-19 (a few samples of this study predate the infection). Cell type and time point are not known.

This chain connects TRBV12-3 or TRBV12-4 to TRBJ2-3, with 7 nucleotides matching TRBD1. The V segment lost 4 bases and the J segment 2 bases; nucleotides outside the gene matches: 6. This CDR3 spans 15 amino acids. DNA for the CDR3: TGTGCCAGCAGTTCCCATGACAGGGCCACAGATACGCAGTATTTT. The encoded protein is CASSSHDRATDTQYF.

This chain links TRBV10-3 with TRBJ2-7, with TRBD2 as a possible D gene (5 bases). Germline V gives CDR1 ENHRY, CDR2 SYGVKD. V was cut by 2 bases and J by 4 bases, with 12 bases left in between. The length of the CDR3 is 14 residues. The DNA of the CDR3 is TGTGCCATCAGTGAGGGACTGCTCTATTACGAGCAGTACTTC. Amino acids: CAISEGLLYYEQYF.

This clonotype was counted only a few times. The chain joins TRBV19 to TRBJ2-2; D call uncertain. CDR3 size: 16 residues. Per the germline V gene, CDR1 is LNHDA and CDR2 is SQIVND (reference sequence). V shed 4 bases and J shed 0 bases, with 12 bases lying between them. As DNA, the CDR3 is TGTGCCAGTAGTAGTCAGTGGATCGCGAACACCGGGGAGCTGTTTTTT. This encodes CASSSQWIANTGELFF.

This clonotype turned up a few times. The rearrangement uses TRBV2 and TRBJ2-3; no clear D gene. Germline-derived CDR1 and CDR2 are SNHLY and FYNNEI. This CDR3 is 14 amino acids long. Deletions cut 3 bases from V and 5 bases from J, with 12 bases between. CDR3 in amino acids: CASSDQSPRDTQYF. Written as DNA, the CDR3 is TGTGCCAGCAGTGATCAGTCCCCTCGAGATACGCAGTATTTT. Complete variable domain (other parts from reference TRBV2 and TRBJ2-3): EPEVTQTPSHQVTQMGQEVILRCVPISNHLYFYWYRQILGQKVEFLVSFYNNEISEKSEIFDDQFSVERPDGSNFTLKIRSTKLEDSAMYFCASSDQSPRDTQYFGPGTRLTVL.

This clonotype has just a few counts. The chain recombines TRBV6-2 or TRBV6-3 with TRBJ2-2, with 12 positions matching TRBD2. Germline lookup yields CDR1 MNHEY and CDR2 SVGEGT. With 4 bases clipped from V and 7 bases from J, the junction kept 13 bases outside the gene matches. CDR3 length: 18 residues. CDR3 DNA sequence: TGTGCCAGCAGTTCTCGACTAGCGGGAGCATCCCGGCACGGGGAGCTGTTTTTT. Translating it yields CASSSRLAGASRHGELFF.

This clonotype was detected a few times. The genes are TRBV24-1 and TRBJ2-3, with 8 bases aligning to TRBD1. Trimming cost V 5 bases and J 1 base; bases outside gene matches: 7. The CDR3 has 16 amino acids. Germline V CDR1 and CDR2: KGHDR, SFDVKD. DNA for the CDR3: TGTGCCACCAGTGGGACAGGGAGTCGGGGCACAGATACGCAGTATTTT. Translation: CATSGTGSRGTDTQYF.

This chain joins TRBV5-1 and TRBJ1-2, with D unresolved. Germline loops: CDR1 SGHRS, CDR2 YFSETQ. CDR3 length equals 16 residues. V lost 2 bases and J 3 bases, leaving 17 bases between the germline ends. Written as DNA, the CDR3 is TGCGCCAGCAGCTTAATCGCAACGGAGCCCTACTATGGCTACACCTTC. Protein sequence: CASSLIATEPYYGYTF.

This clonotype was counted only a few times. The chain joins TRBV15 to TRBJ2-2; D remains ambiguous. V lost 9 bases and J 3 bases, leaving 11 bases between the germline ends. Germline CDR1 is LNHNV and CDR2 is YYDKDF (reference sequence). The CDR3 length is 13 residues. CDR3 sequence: CATTDQHTGELFF. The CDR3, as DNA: TGTGCCACTACAGATCAACACACCGGGGAGCTGTTTTTT.

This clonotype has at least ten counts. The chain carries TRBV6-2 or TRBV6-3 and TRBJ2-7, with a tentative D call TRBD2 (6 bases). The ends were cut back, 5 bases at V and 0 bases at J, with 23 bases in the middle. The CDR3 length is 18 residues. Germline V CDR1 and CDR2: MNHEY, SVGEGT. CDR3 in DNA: TGTGCCAGCAGTCCCCGAGGTAGCGGTCTCCTCGTCTCCTACGAGCAGTACTTC. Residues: CASSPRGSGLLVSYEQYF.

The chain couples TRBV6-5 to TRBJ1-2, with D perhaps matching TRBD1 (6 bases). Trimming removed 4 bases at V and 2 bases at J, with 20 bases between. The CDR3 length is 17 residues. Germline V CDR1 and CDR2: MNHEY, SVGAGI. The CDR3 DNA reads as TGTGCCAGCAGTTCGACCTTCCGGGGGGCCGGGAACTATGGCTACACCTTC. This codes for CASSSTFRGAGNYGYTF.

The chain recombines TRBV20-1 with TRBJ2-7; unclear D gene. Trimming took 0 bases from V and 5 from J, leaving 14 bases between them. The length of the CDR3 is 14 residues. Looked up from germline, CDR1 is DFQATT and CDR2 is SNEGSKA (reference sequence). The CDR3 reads CSARDLFGSDEQYF. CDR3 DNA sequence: TGCAGTGCTAGAGATCTATTTGGGTCGGACGAGCAGTACTTC.

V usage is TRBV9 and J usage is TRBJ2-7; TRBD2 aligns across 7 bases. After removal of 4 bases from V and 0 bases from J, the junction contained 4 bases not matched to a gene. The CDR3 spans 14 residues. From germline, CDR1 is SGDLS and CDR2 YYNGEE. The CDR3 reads CASSTSGVSYEQYF. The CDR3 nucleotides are TGTGCCAGCAGCACAAGCGGGGTCTCCTACGAGCAGTACTTC.

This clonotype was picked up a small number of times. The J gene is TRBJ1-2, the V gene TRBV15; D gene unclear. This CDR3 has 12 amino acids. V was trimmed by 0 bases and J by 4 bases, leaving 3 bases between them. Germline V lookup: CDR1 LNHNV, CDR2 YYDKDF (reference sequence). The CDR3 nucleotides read TGTGCCACCAGCAGAGACGGCTATGGCTACACCTTC. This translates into CATSRDGYGYTF.

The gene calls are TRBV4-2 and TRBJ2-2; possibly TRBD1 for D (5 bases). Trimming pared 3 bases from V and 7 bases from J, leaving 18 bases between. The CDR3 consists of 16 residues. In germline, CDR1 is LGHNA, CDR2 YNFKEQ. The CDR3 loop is CASSQDHGRVGGELFF. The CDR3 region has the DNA TGTGCCAGCAGCCAGGACCACGGCAGGGTCGGCGGGGAGCTGTTTTTT.

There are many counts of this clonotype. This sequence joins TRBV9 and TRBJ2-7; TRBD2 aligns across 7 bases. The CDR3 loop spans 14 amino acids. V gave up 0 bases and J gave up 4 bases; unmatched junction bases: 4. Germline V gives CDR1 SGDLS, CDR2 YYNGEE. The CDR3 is CASSVDPSGYEQYF. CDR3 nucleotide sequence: TGTGCCAGCAGCGTAGATCCTAGCGGATACGAGCAGTACTTC.

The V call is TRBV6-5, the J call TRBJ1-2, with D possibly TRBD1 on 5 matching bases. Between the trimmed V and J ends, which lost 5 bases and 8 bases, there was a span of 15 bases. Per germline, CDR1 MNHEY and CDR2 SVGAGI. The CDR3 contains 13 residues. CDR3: CASSTRQTYGYTF. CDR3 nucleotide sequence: TGTGCCAGCAGTACCAGACAGACCTACGGCTACACCTTC.

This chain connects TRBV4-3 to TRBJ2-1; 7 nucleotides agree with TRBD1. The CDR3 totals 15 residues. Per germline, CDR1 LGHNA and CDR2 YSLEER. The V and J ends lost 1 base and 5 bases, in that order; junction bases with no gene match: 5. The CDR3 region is CASSQGTGRDNEQFF. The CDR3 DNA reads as TGCGCCAGCAGCCAAGGGACAGGAAGGGACAATGAGCAGTTCTTC.

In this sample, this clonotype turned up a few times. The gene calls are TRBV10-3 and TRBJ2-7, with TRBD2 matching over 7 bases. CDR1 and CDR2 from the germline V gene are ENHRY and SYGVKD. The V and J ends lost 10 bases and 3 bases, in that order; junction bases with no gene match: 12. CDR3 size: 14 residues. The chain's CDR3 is CATAIGLGVYEQYF. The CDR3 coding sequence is TGTGCCACCGCGATTGGACTAGGGGTCTACGAGCAGTACTTC.

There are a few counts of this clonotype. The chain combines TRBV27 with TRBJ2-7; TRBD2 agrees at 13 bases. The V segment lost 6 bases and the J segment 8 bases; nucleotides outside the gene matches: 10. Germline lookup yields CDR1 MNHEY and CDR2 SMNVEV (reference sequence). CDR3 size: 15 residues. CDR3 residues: CASSVSGTSGAKQYF. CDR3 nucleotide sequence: TGTGCCAGCAGCGTATCCGGGACTAGCGGGGCCAAGCAGTACTTC.

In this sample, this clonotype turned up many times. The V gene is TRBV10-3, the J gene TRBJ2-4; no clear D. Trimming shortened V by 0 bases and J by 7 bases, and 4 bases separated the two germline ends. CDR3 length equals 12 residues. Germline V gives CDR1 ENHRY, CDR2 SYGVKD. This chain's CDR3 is CAISESRNIQYF. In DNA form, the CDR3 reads TGTGCCATCAGTGAGTCGAGGAACATTCAGTACTTC.

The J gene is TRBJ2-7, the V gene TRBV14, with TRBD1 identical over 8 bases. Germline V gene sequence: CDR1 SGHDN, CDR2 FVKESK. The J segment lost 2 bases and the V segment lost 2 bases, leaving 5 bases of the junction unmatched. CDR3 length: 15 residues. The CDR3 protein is CASSQLLTGAYEQYF. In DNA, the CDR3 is TGTGCCAGCAGCCAATTGCTGACAGGGGCCTACGAGCAGTACTTC. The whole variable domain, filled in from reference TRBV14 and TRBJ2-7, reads EAGVTQFPSHSVIEKGQTVTLRCDPISGHDNLYWYRRVMGKEIKFLLHFVKESKQDESGMPNNRFLAERTGGTYSTLKVQPAELEDSGVYFCASSQLLTGAYEQYFGPGTRLTVT.

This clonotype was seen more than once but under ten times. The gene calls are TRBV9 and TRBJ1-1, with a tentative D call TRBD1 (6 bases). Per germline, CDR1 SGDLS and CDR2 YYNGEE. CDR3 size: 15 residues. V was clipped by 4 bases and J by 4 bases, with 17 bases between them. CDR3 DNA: TGTGCCAGCAGCCCCCAGGGAGGGGGACCCACTGAAGCTTTCTTT. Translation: CASSPQGGGPTEAFF.

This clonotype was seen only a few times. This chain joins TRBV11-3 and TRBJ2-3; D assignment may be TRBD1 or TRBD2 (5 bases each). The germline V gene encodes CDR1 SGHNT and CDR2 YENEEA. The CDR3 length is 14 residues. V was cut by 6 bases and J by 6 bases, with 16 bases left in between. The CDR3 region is CASSFSRGADTQYF. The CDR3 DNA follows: TGTGCCAGCAGTTTCTCAAGGGGAGCTGATACGCAGTATTTT.

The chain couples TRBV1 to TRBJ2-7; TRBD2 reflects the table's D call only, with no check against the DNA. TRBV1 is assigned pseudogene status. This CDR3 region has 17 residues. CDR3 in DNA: TGCACCAGCAGCCAAGATAGTAGCGGGAGGACGTCCTACGAGCAGTACTTC. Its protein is CTSSQDSSGRTSYEQYF.

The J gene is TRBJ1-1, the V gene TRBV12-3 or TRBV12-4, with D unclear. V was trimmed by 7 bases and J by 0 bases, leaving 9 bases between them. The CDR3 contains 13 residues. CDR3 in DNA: TGTGCCAGCACCCTGGGGATGAACACTGAAGCTTTCTTT. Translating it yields CASTLGMNTEAFF.